This T cell receptor beta chain was sequenced in a study of identical twins. Notes on the study in general: Whereas memory repertoires showed no such difference, abundant cord blood beta clonotypes carried fewer insertions. Zero-insertion results could be subject to partial confounding by invariant MAIT and iNKT cells. Monozygotic twins shared more out-of-frame TCR alpha than recombination models predicted.

A single record per CDR3 protein comes from TCRdb applying MiXCR to the 5' RACE reads. The sample holds 600,000 to 700,000 distinct CDR3 sequences, 21% seen once. This clonotype was counted between two and nine times. Its antigen is still unknown. Germline loops: CDR1 SGHAT, CDR2 FQNNGV. The ends lost 4 bases at V and 2 bases at J; junction bases unmatched: 7. The CDR3 loop spans 15 amino acids. These records were also assigned to another study, of T cells expressing NK-cell markers. That source reports: For a handful of donors, these clonotypes were likewise the leading ones in the CD3+CD56-NKG2C+ fraction.

The chain is built from TRBV11-2 and TRBJ2-7; 8 bases are shared with TRBD1. Sequencing was performed on PBMCs. The sequence was collected from a woman between 18 and 30 years old in good health. CDR3 coding DNA: TGTGCCAGCAGCTGGGATAGACAGGGGCCCTACGAGCAGTACTTC. This gives the protein CASSWDRQGPYEQYF.